This T cell receptor beta chain stems from a study of spatial heterogeneity in lung cancer. At the level of the study: PBMC samples from follow-up, when available, were sequenced at a median of around 23 months post-resection. Detection consistently captured more beta-chain sequences than alpha-chain sequences.

The CDR3 is made up of 15 amino acids. Trimming shortened V by 2 bases and J by 7 bases, and 12 bases separated the two germline ends. Time point described: blood at routine non-recurrence follow-up after resection. Material for sequencing was whole RNA from tumor, nontumor lung or frozen PBMC, left unsorted. Each TCR cDNA molecule carried a unique molecular identifier. Each CDR3 protein is one row after TCRdb ran MiXCR on the 5' RACE reads. The sample carries about 52,000 distinct CDR3 sequences, more than 6.5% recorded once. This clonotype came up a few times. Its antigen is unknown. Study observations and caveats: Ubiquitous expanded tumor TCRs were seen in blood more at resection than at follow-up.

The receptor comes from a female donor with early-stage non-small cell lung cancer. The sequences come from PBMCs, collected at follow-up. V gene TRBV12-3 or TRBV12-4 combines with J gene TRBJ1-6; no clear D. CDR3 sequence reads: CASSLNSGGNSPLHF. The CDR3 nucleotides read TGTGCCAGCAGTTTAAATTCTGGAGGGAATTCACCCCTCCACTTT.